One sample yielded the 6 T cell receptor beta chains listed below, sequenced in a study of OX40 agonist ivuxolimab in advanced cancers. Sequenced by immunoSEQ multiplex PCR; TCRdb stores in-frame clones only, minus some. The repertoire consists of around 70,000 clones, with 88% occurring once and the leading ten covering 2.5% to 3%. This specimen was CD4+ or CD8+ T cells sorted from blood, taken in a trial of the OX40 agonist ivuxolimab. All receptors derive from an adult with an advanced solid tumor such as melanoma, head and neck, liver or kidney cancer.

This chain uses TRBV9 with TRBJ1-4; no clear D. With 7 bases removed from V and 7 bases from J, the gap between germline ends came to 20 bases. The CDR3 has 15 amino acids. CDR1 is SGDLS and CDR2 is YYNGEE in the germline V gene. This CDR3 reads CASGGGIELGEKLFF. CDR3 coding DNA: TGTGCCAGCGGTGGTGGAATTGAACTAGGTGAAAAACTGTTTTTT.

J is TRBJ1-5 and V is TRBV2; perhaps TRBD1 as D (6 bases). V shed 7 bases and J shed 5 bases, with 12 bases lying between them. The CDR3 sequence is 13 residues long. Germline CDR1 is SNHLY and CDR2 is FYNNEI. The CDR3 DNA follows: TGTGCCAGCAACAGGGAGCTTGATCAGCCCCAGCATTTT. Its protein product is CASNRELDQPQHF.

The chain carries TRBV6-1 and TRBJ2-1; no clear D gene. The CDR3 consists of 12 residues. Trimming took 6 bases from V and 5 from J, leaving 8 bases between them. CDR1 MNHNS and CDR2 SASEGT come from the germline V gene. The CDR3 here is CASSHLNNEQFF. CDR3 nucleotide sequence: TGTGCCAGCAGCCACCTAAACAATGAGCAGTTCTTC.

The V call is TRBV19, the J call TRBJ1-5; D unclear. CDR3 length equals 13 residues. The germline gives CDR1 LNHDA, CDR2 SQIVND (reference sequence). Trimming left V 6 bases short and J 4 bases short, with 10 bases between. The CDR3 loop is CASSPRLNQPQHF. CDR3 coding DNA: TGTGCCAGTAGCCCGAGACTAAATCAGCCCCAGCATTTT.

The V call is TRBV5-1, the J call TRBJ2-7, with D possibly being TRBD2 (5 bases). Trimming pared 5 bases from V and 3 bases from J, leaving 15 bases between. In germline, CDR1 is SGHRS, CDR2 YFSETQ. The CDR3 length is 14 residues. The CDR3 spells CASRPSVSGYEQYF. The CDR3 DNA is TGCGCCAGCAGACCCTCCGTAAGCGGCTACGAGCAGTACTTC.

The chain combines TRBV6-5 with TRBJ2-6, with D hard to call. The CDR3 totals 16 residues. Germline V gives CDR1 MNHEY, CDR2 SVGAGI. V lost 0 bases to trimming and J lost 1 base, with 7 bases between them. The CDR3 reads CASSYSTTSGANVLTF. As DNA, the CDR3 is TGTGCCAGCAGTTACTCGACCACGTCTGGGGCCAACGTCCTGACTTTC.